The 4 T cell receptor beta chains below all came from one sample that was sequenced in a study of shared clonotypes between healthy human individuals (dated by TCRdb to the early 2020s). Library creation used the immunoSEQ multiplex PCR assay. The table comes from immuneACCESS by way of TCRdb, which keeps in-frame sequences with V and J called. Part of the clones is missing from these tables; in studies checked, under half for an unresolved V gene and the rest for unknown reasons. This sample gives approximately 440,000 clones in total; 60% to 80% of them show up just once. The ten most abundant clones make up about 11% of the sample. Sequencing used PBMCs. The receptor source for this set is a woman between 40 and 55 years old in good health. Some clones in this sample may be carry-over from other donors' samples.

To note about this clone: With a far larger clone one base away, a read error is the likely cause. Within the sample, other DNA sequences also encode this same CDR3. DNA of the CDR3: TGTGCCAGCTCACCCCAAGCAGCATGGAACACCGAAGCTTTCTTT. Its protein is CASSPQAAWNTEAFF. The V gene is TRBV18, the J gene TRBJ1-1; D is undetermined. Germline CDR1 is KGHSH and CDR2 is LQKENI. The CDR3 spans 15 residues.

This clone was picked up one time. The J gene is TRBJ2-5, the V gene TRBV9; maybe TRBD2 (6 bases). The CDR3 is 14 residues long. The germline V gene encodes CDR1 SGDLS and CDR2 YYNGEE. V lost 0 bases and J lost 7, with 13 bases in between. CDR3 sequence: CASSVGEAIGTQYF. The CDR3 DNA reads TGTGCCAGCAGCGTAGGGGAGGCGATCGGGACCCAGTACTTC. Supplemented by reference TRBV9 and TRBJ2-5, the full variable domain reads DSGVTQTPKHLITATGQRVTLRCSPRSGDLSVYWYQQSLDQGLQFLIQYYNGEERAKGNILERFSAQQFPDLHSELNLSSLELGDSALYFCASSVGEAIGTQYFGPGTRLLVL.

The chain has TRBV19 and TRBJ1-3; D remains ambiguous. Looked up from germline, CDR1 is LNHDA and CDR2 is SQIVND (reference sequence). The CDR3 has 16 residues. Trimming removed 2 bases at V and 0 bases at J, with 11 bases between. The CDR3 region is CASSIPAGGSGNTIYF. The CDR3 nucleotides are TGTGCCAGTAGTATACCCGCAGGAGGCTCTGGAAACACCATATATTTT.

The V and J genes are TRBV7-2 and TRBJ2-3; 16 bases line up with TRBD2. This CDR3 has 18 amino acids. J gave up 0 bases and V 4 bases, and 4 bases lay outside the gene matches. Germline V gene data show CDR1 as SGHTA and CDR2 as FQGNSA. CDR3 sequence (DNA): TGTGCCAGCAGCTCGGGACTAGCGGGAGGGCCTAGCACAGATACGCAGTATTTT. This codes for CASSSGLAGGPSTDTQYF.